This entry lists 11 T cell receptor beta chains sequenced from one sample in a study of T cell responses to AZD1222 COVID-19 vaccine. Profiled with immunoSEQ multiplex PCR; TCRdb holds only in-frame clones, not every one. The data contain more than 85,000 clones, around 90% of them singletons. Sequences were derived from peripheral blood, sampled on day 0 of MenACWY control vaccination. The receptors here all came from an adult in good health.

CDR3 coding DNA: TGTGCCAGCAGCTCCGGGGGAACCCATACCTACGAGCAGTACTTC. It yields the protein CASSSGGTHTYEQYF. The chain has TRBV7-2 and TRBJ2-7, with D perhaps TRBD2 (6 bases). The CDR3 has 15 amino acids. V shed 4 bases and J shed 2 bases, with 15 bases lying between them. Germline-derived CDR1 and CDR2 are SGHTA and FQGNSA.

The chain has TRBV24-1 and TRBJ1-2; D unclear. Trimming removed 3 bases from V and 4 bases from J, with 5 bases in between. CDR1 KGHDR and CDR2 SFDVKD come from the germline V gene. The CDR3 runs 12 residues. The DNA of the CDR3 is TGTGCCACCAGTGATCCCTTCTATGGCTACACCTTC. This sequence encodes CATSDPFYGYTF.

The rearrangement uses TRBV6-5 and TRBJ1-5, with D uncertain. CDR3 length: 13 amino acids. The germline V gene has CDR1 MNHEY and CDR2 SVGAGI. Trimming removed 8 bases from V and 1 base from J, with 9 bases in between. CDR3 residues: CASSMVSNQPQHF. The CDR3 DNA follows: TGTGCCAGCTCTATGGTGAGCAATCAGCCCCAGCATTTT.

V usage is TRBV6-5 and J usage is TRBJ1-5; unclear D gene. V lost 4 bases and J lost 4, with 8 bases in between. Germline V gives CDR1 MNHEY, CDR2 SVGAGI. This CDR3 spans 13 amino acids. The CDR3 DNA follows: TGTGCCAGCAGTTCATCAATAAATCAGCCCCAGCATTTT. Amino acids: CASSSSINQPQHF.

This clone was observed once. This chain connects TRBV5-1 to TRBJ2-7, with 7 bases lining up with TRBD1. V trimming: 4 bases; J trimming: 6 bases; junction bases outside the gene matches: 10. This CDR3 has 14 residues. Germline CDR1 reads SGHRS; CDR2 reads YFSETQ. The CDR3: CASSPSRQGSEQYF. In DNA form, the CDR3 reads TGCGCCAGCAGCCCGTCTCGACAGGGCTCCGAGCAGTACTTC. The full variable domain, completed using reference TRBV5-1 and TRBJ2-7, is KAGVTQTPRYLIKTRGQQVTLSCSPISGHRSVSWYQQTPGQGLQFLFEYFSETQRNKGNFPGRFSGRQFSNSRSEMNVSTLELGDSALYLCASSPSRQGSEQYFGPGTRLTVT.

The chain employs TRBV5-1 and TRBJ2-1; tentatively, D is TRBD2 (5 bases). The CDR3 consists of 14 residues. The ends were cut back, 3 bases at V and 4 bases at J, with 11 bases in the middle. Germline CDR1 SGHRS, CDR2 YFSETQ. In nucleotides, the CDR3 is TGCGCCAGCAGCTCCCCAGGCGGGTACAATGAGCAGTTCTTC. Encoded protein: CASSSPGGYNEQFF.

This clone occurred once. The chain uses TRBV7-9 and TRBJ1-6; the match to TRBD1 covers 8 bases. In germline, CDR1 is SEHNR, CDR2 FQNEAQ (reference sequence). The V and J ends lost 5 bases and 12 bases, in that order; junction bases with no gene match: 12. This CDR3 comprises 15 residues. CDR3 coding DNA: TGTGCCAGCAGCCCCCGGGACAGGCGTATGGTACCCCTCCACTTT. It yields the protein CASSPRDRRMVPLHF.

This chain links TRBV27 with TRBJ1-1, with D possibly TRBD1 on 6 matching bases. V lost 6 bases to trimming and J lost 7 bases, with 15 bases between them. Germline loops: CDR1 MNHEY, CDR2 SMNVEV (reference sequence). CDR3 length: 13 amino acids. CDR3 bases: TGTGCCAGCAGACCACCGACAGGACGTGAAGCTTTCTTT. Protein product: CASRPPTGREAFF.

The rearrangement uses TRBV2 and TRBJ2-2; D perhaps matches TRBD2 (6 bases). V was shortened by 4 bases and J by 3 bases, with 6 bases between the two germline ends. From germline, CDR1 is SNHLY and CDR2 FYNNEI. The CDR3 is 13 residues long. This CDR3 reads CASSGDYTGELFF. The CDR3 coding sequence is TGTGCCAGCAGTGGGGACTACACCGGGGAGCTGTTTTTT.

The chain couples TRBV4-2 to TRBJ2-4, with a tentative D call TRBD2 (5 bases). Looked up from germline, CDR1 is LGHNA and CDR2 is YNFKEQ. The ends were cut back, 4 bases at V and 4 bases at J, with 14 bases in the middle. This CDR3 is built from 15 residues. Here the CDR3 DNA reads TGTGCCAGCAGCCCTGGGAGCACGGCGAAAAACATTCAGTACTTC. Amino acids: CASSPGSTAKNIQYF.

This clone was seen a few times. CDR3 sequence (DNA): TGTGCCATCAGCGGGGGTATCGGCAATCAGCCCCAGCATTTT. It specifies CAISGGIGNQPQHF. The chain employs TRBV10-3 and TRBJ1-5, with a weak D call TRBD1 (5 bases). The length of the CDR3 is 14 residues. V lost 6 bases and J lost 2, with 11 bases in between. Germline loops: CDR1 ENHRY, CDR2 SYGVKD.